These T cell receptor beta chains were read from a single sample in a study of blood T cell repertoires in COVID-19. Assay: immunoSEQ multiplex PCR; the TCRdb copy retains only in-frame clones and omits some. The sample lists roughly 70,000 clones; under 90% were seen once. The sequenced sample consisted of peripheral blood. The receptors originated from a man aged 60-69 years with acute or convalescent COVID-19. Both conserved end residues are part of each CDR3. Each record gives: CDR3 DNA, CDR3 protein, D gene, clone size, V gene, J gene. A D gene is named only where the DNA matches it firmly. Only some rows state a clone size, as once, few, many or a class for expanded clones.

CDR3 DNA: TGTGCCAGCAGCCAAGAAGCCCCTGGAACTAATGAAAAACTGTTTTTT; CDR3 protein: CASSQEAPGTNEKLFF; D gene: .; clone size: .; V gene: TRBV4-2; J gene: TRBJ1-4
CDR3 DNA: TGTGCCAGCAGCTTATGCCGGGACAGGGAATGCACTGAAGCTTTCTTT; CDR3 protein: CASSLCRDRECTEAFF; D gene: TRBD1; clone size: .; V gene: TRBV11-3; J gene: TRBJ1-1
CDR3 DNA: TGTGCCAGCAGCGCGACAGGGACAGAGTACGGCGCTGAAGCTTTCTTT; CDR3 protein: CASSATGTEYGAEAFF; D gene: TRBD1; clone size: .; V gene: TRBV7-8; J gene: TRBJ1-1
CDR3 DNA: TGTGCCAGCAGTTACAATGGTCTAGCGGACAATGAGCAGTTCTTC; CDR3 protein: CASSYNGLADNEQFF; D gene: TRBD2; clone size: .; V gene: TRBV6-6; J gene: TRBJ2-1
CDR3 DNA: TGTGCCAGTAGTATTGACAGTGGGGTTCTCTACGAGCAGTACTTC; CDR3 protein: CASSIDSGVLYEQYF; D gene: .; clone size: .; V gene: TRBV19; J gene: TRBJ2-7
CDR3 DNA: TGTGCCTGGAGTCCGGGACAGTCAAACACTGAAGCTTTCTTT; CDR3 protein: CAWSPGQSNTEAFF; D gene: TRBD1; clone size: .; V gene: TRBV30; J gene: TRBJ1-1
CDR3 DNA: TGTGCCAGTAGTGTGCGGGGCGCTGGCTACACCTTC; CDR3 protein: CASSVRGAGYTF; D gene: .; clone size: .; V gene: TRBV19; J gene: TRBJ1-2
CDR3 DNA: TGTGCCAGCAGCTTAAAGGGGCTAAGCACCGGGGAGCTGTTTTTT; CDR3 protein: CASSLKGLSTGELFF; D gene: .; clone size: few; V gene: TRBV7-9; J gene: TRBJ2-2
CDR3 DNA: TGTGCCAGCATCGTCGGTTTTAATTCACCCCTCCACTTT; CDR3 protein: CASIVGFNSPLHF; D gene: .; clone size: .; V gene: TRBV6-5; J gene: TRBJ1-6
CDR3 DNA: TGTGCCTGGAGTGTAGGGACAGGGGGCGGTGAGCAGTACTTC; CDR3 protein: CAWSVGTGGGEQYF; D gene: TRBD1; clone size: few; V gene: TRBV30; J gene: TRBJ2-7
CDR3 DNA: TGTGCCAGCAGTTTTAGCGGGGGGGCCAGCGTGACCCAGTACTTC; CDR3 protein: CASSFSGGASVTQYF; D gene: TRBD2; clone size: .; V gene: TRBV6-2/TRBV6-3; J gene: TRBJ2-5
CDR3 DNA: TGTGCCAGCAGCTTTGACACTAGCGGGGGGGGATCCGCAGATACGCAGTATTTT; CDR3 protein: CASSFDTSGGGSADTQYF; D gene: TRBD2; clone size: .; V gene: TRBV11-2; J gene: TRBJ2-3
CDR3 DNA: TGTGCCAGCTCACAGGGACAAGGGCCCGAAGCTTTCTTT; CDR3 protein: CASSQGQGPEAFF; D gene: .; clone size: .; V gene: TRBV18; J gene: TRBJ1-1
CDR3 DNA: TGTGCCTGCAGACAGGGCCCTTTACGGACCTACGAGCAGTACTTC; CDR3 protein: CACRQGPLRTYEQYF; D gene: TRBD1; clone size: .; V gene: TRBV30; J gene: TRBJ2-7
CDR3 DNA: TGTGCAAGTCGCTTAGTACGGCAAGGACAGTCAGGTGGGGAGAACACTGAAGCTTTCTTT; CDR3 protein: CASRLVRQGQSGGENTEAFF; D gene: .; clone size: .; V gene: TRBV12-2; J gene: TRBJ1-1
CDR3 DNA: TGTGCCAGCTCACCAGGACTAAGAAGCGGGGGGTCAGATACGCAGTATTTT; CDR3 protein: CASSPGLRSGGSDTQYF; D gene: TRBD2; clone size: .; V gene: TRBV18; J gene: TRBJ2-3
CDR3 DNA: TGTGCCAGCAGCCGCGGGACAGCCTTATACAATGAGCAGTTCTTC; CDR3 protein: CASSRGTALYNEQFF; D gene: .; clone size: .; V gene: TRBV5-8; J gene: TRBJ2-1
CDR3 DNA: TGTGCCAGCAGTCTCACCACAGGGGATCAGCCCCAGCATTTT; CDR3 protein: CASSLTTGDQPQHF; D gene: TRBD1; clone size: .; V gene: TRBV3-1/TRBV3-2; J gene: TRBJ1-5
CDR3 DNA: TGTGCCATCAGTGAGTCCGGGACAGTTAACTATGGCTACACCTTC; CDR3 protein: CAISESGTVNYGYTF; D gene: TRBD1; clone size: .; V gene: TRBV10-3; J gene: TRBJ1-2
CDR3 DNA: TGCGCCAGCAGAGCCGGCAACACAGGGACCGGGGAGCTGTTTTTT; CDR3 protein: CASRAGNTGTGELFF; D gene: .; clone size: few; V gene: TRBV5-1; J gene: TRBJ2-2
CDR3 DNA: TGTGCCAGTAGTATTCGCGCAGGGTTGACTGAAAAACTGTTTTTT; CDR3 protein: CASSIRAGLTEKLFF; D gene: .; clone size: .; V gene: TRBV19; J gene: TRBJ1-4
CDR3 DNA: TGTGCCAGCAGCCAAGATCGTGATGCTTTGGGGGGGAGGCGTACGGCCCAGCATTTT; CDR3 protein: CASSQDRDALGGRRTAQHF; D gene: .; clone size: .; V gene: TRBV4-2; J gene: TRBJ1-5
CDR3 DNA: TGTGCCACCAGTGAATCAGGGGTAGGGCAGCCCCAGCATTTT; CDR3 protein: CATSESGVGQPQHF; D gene: .; clone size: .; V gene: TRBV24-1; J gene: TRBJ1-5
CDR3 DNA: TGTGCCAGCAGCGTTGGGGGGACTAATGAAAAACTGTTTTTT; CDR3 protein: CASSVGGTNEKLFF; D gene: .; clone size: .; V gene: TRBV9; J gene: TRBJ1-4
CDR3 DNA: TGTGCCAGCCACAGGCGGGGGAACACTGAAGCTTTCTTT; CDR3 protein: CASHRRGNTEAFF; D gene: .; clone size: .; V gene: TRBV6-5; J gene: TRBJ1-1
CDR3 DNA: TGTGCCAGCTCACCAAGAGCGGGGACATACAATGAGCAGTTCTTC; CDR3 protein: CASSPRAGTYNEQFF; D gene: .; clone size: .; V gene: TRBV18; J gene: TRBJ2-1
CDR3 DNA: TGTGCCTCCTACACCGGGACAGGGGGCTATGGCTACACCTTC; CDR3 protein: CASYTGTGGYGYTF; D gene: TRBD1; clone size: .; V gene: TRBV27; J gene: TRBJ1-2
CDR3 DNA: TGTGCCAGTAATATGGGACAGCAATATGGCTACACCTTC; CDR3 protein: CASNMGQQYGYTF; D gene: TRBD1; clone size: .; V gene: TRBV19; J gene: TRBJ1-2
CDR3 DNA: TGTGCCACAGGGACACCTTCCTCCTACGAGCAGTACTTC; CDR3 protein: CATGTPSSYEQYF; D gene: .; clone size: .; V gene: TRBV10-3; J gene: TRBJ2-7
CDR3 DNA: TGTGCCAGCAGCCAAGTGACAGGGCTCCGGGGGGAGACCCAGTACTTC; CDR3 protein: CASSQVTGLRGETQYF; D gene: .; clone size: .; V gene: TRBV14; J gene: TRBJ2-5
CDR3 DNA: TGCGCCAGCAGCCAAATCGACATGGGTTTTAGCAATCAGCCCCAGCATTTT; CDR3 protein: CASSQIDMGFSNQPQHF; D gene: .; clone size: .; V gene: TRBV4-1; J gene: TRBJ1-5
CDR3 DNA: TGTGCCAGCAGCTTATTGTCTGGGGAGCTGTTTTTT; CDR3 protein: CASSLLSGELFF; D gene: .; clone size: .; V gene: TRBV7-9; J gene: TRBJ2-2
CDR3 DNA: TGTGCCAGTAAACGGACTAGCGGGGGCACAGATACGCAGTATTTT; CDR3 protein: CASKRTSGGTDTQYF; D gene: TRBD2; clone size: .; V gene: TRBV19; J gene: TRBJ2-3
CDR3 DNA: TGTGCCAGCTCACCACCGGGACAGGGGACCACCGGGGAGCTGTTTTTT; CDR3 protein: CASSPPGQGTTGELFF; D gene: TRBD1; clone size: .; V gene: TRBV18; J gene: TRBJ2-2
CDR3 DNA: TGTGCCAGTAGTGCCACAGTGAACACCGGGGAGCTGTTTTTT; CDR3 protein: CASSATVNTGELFF; D gene: .; clone size: once; V gene: TRBV18; J gene: TRBJ2-2
CDR3 DNA: TGTGCCAGCTCACCACCGGGGGCGACAGATACGCAGTATTTT; CDR3 protein: CASSPPGATDTQYF; D gene: .; clone size: .; V gene: TRBV18; J gene: TRBJ2-3
CDR3 DNA: TGTGCCACCAGTCCGGATAGGGACAGGTCCAATGAGCAGTTCTTC; CDR3 protein: CATSPDRDRSNEQFF; D gene: TRBD1; clone size: .; V gene: TRBV24-1; J gene: TRBJ2-1
CDR3 DNA: TGTGCCAACAGCCAAGGACAGGGGGCGGTTCAGCCCCAGCATTTT; CDR3 protein: CANSQGQGAVQPQHF; D gene: TRBD1; clone size: .; V gene: TRBV3-1/TRBV3-2; J gene: TRBJ1-5
CDR3 DNA: TGTGCCAGCAGTTACAGGAGCTCCTACGAGCAGTACTTC; CDR3 protein: CASSYRSSYEQYF; D gene: .; clone size: .; V gene: TRBV6-5; J gene: TRBJ2-7
CDR3 DNA: TGTGCCAGCAGCTTAGATGGGACAGGCAATCAGCCCCAGCATTTT; CDR3 protein: CASSLDGTGNQPQHF; D gene: TRBD1; clone size: .; V gene: TRBV7-3; J gene: TRBJ1-5
CDR3 DNA: TGTGCCAGCGGGTTGGGGACAGGGGTCTCTTATGGCTACACCTTC; CDR3 protein: CASGLGTGVSYGYTF; D gene: TRBD1; clone size: .; V gene: TRBV7-2; J gene: TRBJ1-2
CDR3 DNA: TGTGCCTGGGGTCCCACACAGGGGGCACTTGAAAAACTGTTTTTT; CDR3 protein: CAWGPTQGALEKLFF; D gene: TRBD1; clone size: .; V gene: TRBV30; J gene: TRBJ1-4
CDR3 DNA: TGTGCCAGCTCACCAGGGCAGAATGAGCCCCAGCATTTT; CDR3 protein: CASSPGQNEPQHF; D gene: .; clone size: .; V gene: TRBV18; J gene: TRBJ1-5